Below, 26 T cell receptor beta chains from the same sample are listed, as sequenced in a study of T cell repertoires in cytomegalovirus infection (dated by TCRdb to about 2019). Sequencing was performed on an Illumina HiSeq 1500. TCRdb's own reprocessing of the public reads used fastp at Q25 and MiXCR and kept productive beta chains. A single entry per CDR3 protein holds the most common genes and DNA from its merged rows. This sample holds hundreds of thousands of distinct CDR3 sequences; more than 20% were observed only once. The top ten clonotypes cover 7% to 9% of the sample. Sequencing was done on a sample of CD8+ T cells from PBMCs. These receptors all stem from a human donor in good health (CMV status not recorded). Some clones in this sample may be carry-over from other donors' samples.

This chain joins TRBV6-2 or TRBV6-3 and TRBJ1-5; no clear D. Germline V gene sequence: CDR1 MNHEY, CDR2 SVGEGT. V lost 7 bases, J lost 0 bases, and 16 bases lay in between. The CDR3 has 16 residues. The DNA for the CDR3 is TGTGCCAGCACCCGGGGAGGAAGGGCTAGCAATCAGCCCCAGCATTTT. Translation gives CASTRGGRASNQPQHF.

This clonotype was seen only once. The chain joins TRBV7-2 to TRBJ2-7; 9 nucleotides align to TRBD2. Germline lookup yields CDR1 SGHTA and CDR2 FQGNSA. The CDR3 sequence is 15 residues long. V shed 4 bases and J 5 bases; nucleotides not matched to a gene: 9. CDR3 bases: TGTGCCAGCAGCTCCACAGCGGGGGGCGGGGACGAGCAGTACTTC. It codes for CASSSTAGGGDEQYF.

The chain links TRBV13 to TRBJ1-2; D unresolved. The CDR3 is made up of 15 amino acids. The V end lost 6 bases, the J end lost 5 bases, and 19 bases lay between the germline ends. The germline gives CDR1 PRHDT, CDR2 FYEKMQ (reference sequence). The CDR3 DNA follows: TGTGCCAGCAGTCTCGGTAGGACGGTCGTATATGGCTACACCTTC. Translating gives CASSLGRTVVYGYTF.

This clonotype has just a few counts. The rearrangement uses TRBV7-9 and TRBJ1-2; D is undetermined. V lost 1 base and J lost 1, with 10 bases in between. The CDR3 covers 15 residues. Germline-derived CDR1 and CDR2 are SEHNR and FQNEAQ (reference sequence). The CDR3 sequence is CASSLVRTGNYGYTF. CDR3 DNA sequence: TGTGCCAGCAGCTTAGTACGGACGGGTAACTATGGCTACACCTTC.

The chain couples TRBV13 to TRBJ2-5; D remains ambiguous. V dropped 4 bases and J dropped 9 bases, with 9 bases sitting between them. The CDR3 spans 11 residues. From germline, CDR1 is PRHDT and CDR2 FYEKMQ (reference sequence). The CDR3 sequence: CASSSGPSQYF. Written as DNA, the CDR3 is TGTGCCAGCAGCTCCGGTCCGTCCCAGTACTTC.

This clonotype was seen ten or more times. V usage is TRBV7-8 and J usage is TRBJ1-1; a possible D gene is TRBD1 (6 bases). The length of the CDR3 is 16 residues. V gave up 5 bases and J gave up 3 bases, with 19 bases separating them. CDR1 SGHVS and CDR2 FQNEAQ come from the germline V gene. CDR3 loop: CASSEQGKHGDTEAFF. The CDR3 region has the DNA TGTGCCAGCAGCGAGCAGGGGAAGCATGGGGACACTGAAGCTTTCTTT.

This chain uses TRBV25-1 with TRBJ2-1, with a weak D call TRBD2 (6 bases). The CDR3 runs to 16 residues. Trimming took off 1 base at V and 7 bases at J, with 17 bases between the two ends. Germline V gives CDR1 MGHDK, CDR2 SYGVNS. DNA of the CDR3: TGTGCCAGCAGTGAATTTGGGGGACTTACCTCGAATGAGCAGTTCTTC. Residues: CASSEFGGLTSNEQFF.

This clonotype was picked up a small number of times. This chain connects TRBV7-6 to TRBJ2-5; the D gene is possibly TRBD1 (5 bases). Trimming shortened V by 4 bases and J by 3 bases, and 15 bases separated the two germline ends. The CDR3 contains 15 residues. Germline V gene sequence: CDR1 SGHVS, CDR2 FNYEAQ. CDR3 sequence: CASSSLKGPEETQYF. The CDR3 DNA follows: TGTGCCAGCAGCTCCCTAAAGGGGCCAGAAGAGACCCAGTACTTC. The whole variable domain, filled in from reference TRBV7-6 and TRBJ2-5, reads GAGVSQSPRYKVTKRGQDVALRCDPISGHVSLYWYRQALGQGPEFLTYFNYEAQQDKSGLPNDRFSAERPEGSISTLTIQRTEQRDSAMYRCASSSLKGPEETQYFGPGTRLLVL.

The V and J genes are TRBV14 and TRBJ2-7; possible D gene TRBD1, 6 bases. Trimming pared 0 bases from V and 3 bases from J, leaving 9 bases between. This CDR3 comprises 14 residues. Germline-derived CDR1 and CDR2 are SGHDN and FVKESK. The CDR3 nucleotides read TGTGCCAGCAGCCAAGATAGCAGGGGCTACGAGCAGTACTTC. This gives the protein CASSQDSRGYEQYF. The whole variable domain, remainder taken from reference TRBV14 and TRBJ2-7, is EAGVTQFPSHSVIEKGQTVTLRCDPISGHDNLYWYRRVMGKEIKFLLHFVKESKQDESGMPNNRFLAERTGGTYSTLKVQPAELEDSGVYFCASSQDSRGYEQYFGPGTRLTVT.

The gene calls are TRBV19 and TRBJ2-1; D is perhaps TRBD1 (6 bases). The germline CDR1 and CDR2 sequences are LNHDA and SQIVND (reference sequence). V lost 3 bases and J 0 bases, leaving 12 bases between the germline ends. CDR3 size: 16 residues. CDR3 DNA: TGTGCCAGTAGTATGGGGGCATTGAGCTCCTACAATGAGCAGTTCTTC. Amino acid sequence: CASSMGALSSYNEQFF.

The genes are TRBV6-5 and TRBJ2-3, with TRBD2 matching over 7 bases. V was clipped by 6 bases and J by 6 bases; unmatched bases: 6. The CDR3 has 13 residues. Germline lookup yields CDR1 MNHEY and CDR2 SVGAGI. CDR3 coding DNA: TGTGCCAGCAGAGATCGGGGGGAGGATACGCAGTATTTT. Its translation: CASRDRGEDTQYF.

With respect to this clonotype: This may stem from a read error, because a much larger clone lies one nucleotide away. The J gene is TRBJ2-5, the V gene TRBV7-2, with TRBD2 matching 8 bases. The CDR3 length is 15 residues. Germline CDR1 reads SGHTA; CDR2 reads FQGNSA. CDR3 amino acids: CASSPRVAGRETRYF. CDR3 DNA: TGTGCCAGCAGCCCCCGGGTAGCGGGGCGGGAGACCCGGTACTTC. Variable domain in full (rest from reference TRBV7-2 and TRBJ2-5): GAGVSQSPSNKVTEKGKDVELRCDPISGHTALYWYRQSLGQGLEFLIYFQGNSAPDKSGLPSDRFSAERTGGSVSTLTIQRTQQEDSAVYLCASSPRVAGRETRYFGPGTRLLVL.

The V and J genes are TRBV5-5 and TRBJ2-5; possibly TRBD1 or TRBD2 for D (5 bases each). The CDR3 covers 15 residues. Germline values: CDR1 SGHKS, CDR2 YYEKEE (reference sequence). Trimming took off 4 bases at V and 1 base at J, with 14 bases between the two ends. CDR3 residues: CASSPGTVTQETQYF. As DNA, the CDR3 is TGTGCCAGCAGCCCCGGGACGGTAACCCAAGAGACCCAGTACTTC.

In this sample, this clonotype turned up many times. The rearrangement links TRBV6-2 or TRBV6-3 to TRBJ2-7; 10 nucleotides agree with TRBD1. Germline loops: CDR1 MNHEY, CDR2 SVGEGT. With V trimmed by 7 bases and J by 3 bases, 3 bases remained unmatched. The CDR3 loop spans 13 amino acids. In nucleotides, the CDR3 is TGTGCCAGCACGGGACAGGGGCACTACGAGCAGTACTTC. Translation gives CASTGQGHYEQYF.

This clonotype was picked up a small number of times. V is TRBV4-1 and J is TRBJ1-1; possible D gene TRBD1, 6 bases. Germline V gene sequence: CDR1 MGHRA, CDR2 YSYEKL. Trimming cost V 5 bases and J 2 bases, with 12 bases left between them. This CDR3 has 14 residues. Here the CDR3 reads CASSFMTGNTEAFF. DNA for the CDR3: TGCGCCAGCAGCTTTATGACAGGTAACACTGAAGCTTTCTTT.

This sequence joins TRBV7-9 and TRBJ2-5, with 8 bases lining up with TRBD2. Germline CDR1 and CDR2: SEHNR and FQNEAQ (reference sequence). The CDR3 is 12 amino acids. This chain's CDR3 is CATAGAEETQYF. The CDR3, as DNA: TGTGCAACAGCGGGGGCCGAAGAGACCCAGTACTTC.

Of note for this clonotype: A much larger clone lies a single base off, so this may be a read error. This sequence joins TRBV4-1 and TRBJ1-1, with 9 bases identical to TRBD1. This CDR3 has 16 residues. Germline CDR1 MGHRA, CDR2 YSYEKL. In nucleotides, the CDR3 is TGCGCCAGCAGCCAAGATGGAACAGGGGGCAAAACTGAAGCTCTCTTT. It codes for CASSQDGTGGKTEALF.

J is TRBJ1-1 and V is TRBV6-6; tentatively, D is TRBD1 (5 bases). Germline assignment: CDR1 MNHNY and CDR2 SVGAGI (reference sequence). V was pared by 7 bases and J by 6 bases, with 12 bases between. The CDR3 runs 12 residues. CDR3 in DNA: TGTGCCAGCATCCTAAAAGGGGCTGAAGCTTTCTTT. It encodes CASILKGAEAFF.

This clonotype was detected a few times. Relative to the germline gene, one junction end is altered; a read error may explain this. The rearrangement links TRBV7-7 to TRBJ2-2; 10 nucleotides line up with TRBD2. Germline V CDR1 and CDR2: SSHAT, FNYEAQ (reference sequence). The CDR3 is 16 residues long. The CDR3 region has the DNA TGTGCTAGCAGCTTAGAACTAGCGGGATCCGCCGGGGAGCTGTTTTTT. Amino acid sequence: CASSLELAGSAGELFF.

CDR3 in amino acids: CASSEGGNEKLFF. CDR3 coding DNA: TGTGCCAGCAGTGAAGGCGGTAATGAAAAACTGTTTTTT. The rearrangement links TRBV25-1 to TRBJ1-4; no clear D. Trimming pared 2 bases from V and 4 bases from J, leaving 5 bases between. The CDR3 is 13 residues long. CDR1 is MGHDK and CDR2 is SYGVNS in the germline V gene.

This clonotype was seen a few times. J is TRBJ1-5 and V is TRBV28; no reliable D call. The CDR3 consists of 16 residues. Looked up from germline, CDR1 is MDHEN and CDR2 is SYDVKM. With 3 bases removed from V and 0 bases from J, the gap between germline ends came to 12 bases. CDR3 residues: CASSLFRRDSNQPQHF. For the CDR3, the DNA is TGTGCCAGCAGTTTGTTCAGACGGGATAGCAATCAGCCCCAGCATTTT.

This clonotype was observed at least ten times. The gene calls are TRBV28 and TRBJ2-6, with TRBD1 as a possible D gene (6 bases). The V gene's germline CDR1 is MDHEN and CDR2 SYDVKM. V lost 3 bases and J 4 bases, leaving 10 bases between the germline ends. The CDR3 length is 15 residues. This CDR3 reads CASSFPGVGANVLTF. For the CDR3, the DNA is TGTGCCAGCAGTTTCCCAGGGGTCGGGGCCAACGTCCTGACTTTC.

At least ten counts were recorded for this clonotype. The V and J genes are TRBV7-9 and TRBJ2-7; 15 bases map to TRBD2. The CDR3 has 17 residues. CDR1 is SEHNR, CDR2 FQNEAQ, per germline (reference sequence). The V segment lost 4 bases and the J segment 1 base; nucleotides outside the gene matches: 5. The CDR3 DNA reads TGTGCCAGCAGCTACGGGACTAGCGGGGGGACTTCCTACGAGCAGTACGTC. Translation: CASSYGTSGGTSYEQYV.

CDR3 DNA: TGTGCCAGCAGCCCCGGGGAGTGGGGCTCCTACGAGCAGTACGTC. Translation gives CASSPGEWGSYEQYV. This chain uses TRBV7-9 with TRBJ2-7, with D perhaps matching TRBD2 (5 bases). The CDR3 is made up of 15 amino acids. Germline CDR1 and CDR2: SEHNR and FQNEAQ (reference sequence). Trimming took off 5 bases at V and 0 bases at J, with 14 bases between the two ends.

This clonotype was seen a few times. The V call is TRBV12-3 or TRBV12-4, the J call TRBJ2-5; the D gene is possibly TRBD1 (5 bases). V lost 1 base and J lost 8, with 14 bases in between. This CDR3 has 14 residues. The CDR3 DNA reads TGTGCCAGCAGTTTAGTACCCAGGGTCGGAACCCAGTACTTC. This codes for CASSLVPRVGTQYF.

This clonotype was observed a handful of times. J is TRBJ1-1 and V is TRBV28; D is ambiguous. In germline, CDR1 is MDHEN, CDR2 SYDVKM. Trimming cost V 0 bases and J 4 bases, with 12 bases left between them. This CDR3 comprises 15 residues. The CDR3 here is CASSLWRQRSTEAFF. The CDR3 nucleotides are TGTGCCAGCAGTTTATGGCGCCAGCGTAGCACTGAAGCTTTCTTT. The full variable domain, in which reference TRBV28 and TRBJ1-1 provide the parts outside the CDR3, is DVKVTQSSRYLVKRTGEKVFLECVQDMDHENMFWYRQDPGLGLRLIYFSYDVKMKEKGDIPEGYSVSREKKERFSLILESASTNQTSMYLCASSLWRQRSTEAFFGQGTRLTVV.